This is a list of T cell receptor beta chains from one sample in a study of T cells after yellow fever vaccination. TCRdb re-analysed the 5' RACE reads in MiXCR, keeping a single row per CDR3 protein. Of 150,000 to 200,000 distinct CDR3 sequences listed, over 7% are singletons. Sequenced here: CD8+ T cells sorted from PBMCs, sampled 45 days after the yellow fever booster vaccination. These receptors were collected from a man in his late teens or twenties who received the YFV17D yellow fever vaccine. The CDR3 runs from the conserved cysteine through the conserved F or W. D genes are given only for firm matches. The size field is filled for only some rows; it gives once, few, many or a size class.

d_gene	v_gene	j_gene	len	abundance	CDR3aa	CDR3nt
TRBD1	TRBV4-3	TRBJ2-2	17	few	CASSHGQGAVWTGELFF	TGCGCCAGCAGCCATGGACAGGGGGCGGTTTGGACCGGGGAGCTGTTTTTT
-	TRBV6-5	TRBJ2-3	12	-	CASAGLADTQYF	TGTGCCAGTGCGGGGCTAGCAGATACGCAGTATTTT
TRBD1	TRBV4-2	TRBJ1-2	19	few	CASSQEPGTGAGMDYGYTF	TGTGCCAGCAGCCAAGAACCGGGGACAGGGGCGGGAATGGACTATGGCTACACCTTC
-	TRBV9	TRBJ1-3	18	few	CASSAHHPAGDSGNTIYF	TGTGCCAGCAGCGCCCATCATCCGGCCGGAGACTCTGGAAACACCATATATTTT
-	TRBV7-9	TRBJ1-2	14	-	CASSLASGREGYTF	TGTGCCAGCAGCTTAGCATCGGGGCGCGAAGGCTACACCTTC
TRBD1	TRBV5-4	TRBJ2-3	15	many	CASSVTGTGRHTQYF	TGTGCCAGCAGCGTGACCGGGACAGGGAGGCATACGCAGTATTTT
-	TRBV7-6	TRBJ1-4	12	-	CASSLGDEKLFF	TGTGCCAGCAGCTTAGGAGACGAAAAACTGTTTTTT
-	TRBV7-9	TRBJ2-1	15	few	CASSLDSSGFNEQFF	TGTGCCAGCAGCTTAGACAGCAGTGGTTTCAATGAGCAGTTCTTC
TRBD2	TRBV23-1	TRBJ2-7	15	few	CASSQWKRGAYEQYF	TGCGCCAGCAGTCAATGGAAGCGGGGGGCCTACGAGCAGTACTTC
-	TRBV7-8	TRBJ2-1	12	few	CASSLGSKEQFF	TGTGCCAGCAGCTTAGGCTCGAAAGAGCAGTTCTTC
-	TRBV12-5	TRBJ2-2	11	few	CASRLIRELFF	TGTGCTAGCAGGTTGATCCGGGAGCTGTTTTTT
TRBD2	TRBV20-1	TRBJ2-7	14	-	CSASLGGSSYEQYF	TGCAGTGCTTCCCTCGGGGGGAGCTCCTACGAGCAGTACTTC
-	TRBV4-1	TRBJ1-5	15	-	CASSQERQGGQPQHF	TGCGCCAGCAGCCAAGAACGGCAGGGCGGTCAGCCCCAGCATTTT
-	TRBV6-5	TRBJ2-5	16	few	CASSYSMTGLQETQYF	TGTGCCAGCAGTTACTCGATGACAGGCCTTCAAGAGACCCAGTACTTC
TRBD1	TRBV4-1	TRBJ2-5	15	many	CASSQGDREGETQYF	TGCGCCAGCAGCCAGGGGGACAGGGAGGGAGAGACCCAGTACTTC
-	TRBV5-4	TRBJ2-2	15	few	CASSLVRGVTGELFF	TGTGCCAGCAGCTTGGTCAGGGGGGTCACCGGGGAGCTGTTTTTT
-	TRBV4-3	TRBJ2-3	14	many	CASSQGDNTDTQYF	TGCGCCAGCAGCCAAGGGGACAACACAGATACGCAGTATTTT
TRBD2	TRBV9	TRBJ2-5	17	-	CASSVRLAGDPQETQYF	TGTGCCAGCAGCGTAAGACTAGCGGGGGACCCGCAAGAGACCCAGTACTTC
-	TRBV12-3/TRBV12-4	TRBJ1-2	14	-	CASSLGGSEYGYTF	TGTGCCAGCAGTTTAGGCGGCAGTGAATATGGCTACACCTTC
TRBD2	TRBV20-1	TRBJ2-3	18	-	CSARDGRGSGGATDTQYF	TGCAGTGCTAGAGATGGCCGAGGTAGCGGGGGTGCCACAGATACGCAGTATTTT
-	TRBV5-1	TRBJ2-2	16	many	CASLSGGRGITGELFF	TGCGCCAGCTTATCAGGAGGCCGTGGGATCACCGGGGAGCTGTTTTTT
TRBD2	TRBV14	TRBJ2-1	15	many	CASSQWTSGLNEQFF	TGTGCCAGCAGCCAATGGACTAGCGGGCTCAATGAGCAGTTCTTC
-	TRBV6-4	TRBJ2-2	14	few	CASSDSTNTGELFF	TGTGCCAGCAGTGACTCGACGAACACCGGGGAGCTGTTTTTT
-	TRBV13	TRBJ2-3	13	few	CASSSGTDFTQYF	TGTGCCAGCAGCTCCGGGACGGATTTTACGCAGTATTTT
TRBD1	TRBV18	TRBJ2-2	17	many	CASSPSPGQGIAGELFF	TGTGCCAGCTCACCCAGCCCCGGACAGGGAATCGCCGGGGAGCTGTTTTTT
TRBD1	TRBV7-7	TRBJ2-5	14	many	CASSLWTGGETQYF	TGTGCTAGCAGCTTGTGGACAGGGGGAGAGACCCAGTACTTC
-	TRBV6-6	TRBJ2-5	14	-	CASSSSPSLETQYF	TGTGCCAGCAGTTCGAGCCCATCCTTGGAGACCCAGTACTTC
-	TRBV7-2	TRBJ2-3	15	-	CASRKYGGFTDTQYF	TGTGCCAGCAGAAAATATGGGGGTTTCACAGATACGCAGTATTTT
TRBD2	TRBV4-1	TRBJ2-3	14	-	CASSLAGGKDTQYF	TGCGCCAGCAGCCTAGCGGGGGGTAAGGATACGCAGTATTTT
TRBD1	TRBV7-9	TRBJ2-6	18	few	CASSSTVLTGSGANVLTF	TGTGCCAGCAGCTCTACCGTCCTGACAGGGTCCGGGGCCAACGTCCTGACTTTC
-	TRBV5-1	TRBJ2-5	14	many	CASSLRTAQETQYF	TGCGCCAGCAGCCTACGGACGGCACAAGAGACCCAGTACTTC
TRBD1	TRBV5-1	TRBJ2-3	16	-	CASSFGQGAPSDTQYF	TGCGCCAGCAGCTTTGGGCAGGGGGCCCCCTCAGATACGCAGTATTTT
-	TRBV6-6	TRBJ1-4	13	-	CASSSGYDEKLFF	TGTGCCAGCAGCTCGGGTTACGATGAAAAACTGTTTTTT
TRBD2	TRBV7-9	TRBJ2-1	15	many	CASRRGGGSYNEQFF	TGTGCCAGCAGGAGGGGCGGGGGATCCTACAATGAGCAGTTCTTC
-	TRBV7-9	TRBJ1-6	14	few	CASSLAPRTSPLHF	TGTGCCAGCAGCTTGGCCCCGAGGACGTCACCCCTCCACTTT
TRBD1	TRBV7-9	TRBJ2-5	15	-	CASSFGTGGEETQYF	TGTGCCAGCAGCTTCGGGACAGGGGGCGAAGAGACCCAGTACTTC
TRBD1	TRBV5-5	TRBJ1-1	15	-	CASSLGPTGGTEAFF	TGTGCCAGCAGCTTGGGGCCTACAGGGGGCACTGAAGCTTTCTTT
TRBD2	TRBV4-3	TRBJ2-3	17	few	CASSQERQGGFGDTQYF	TGCGCCAGCAGCCAAGAAAGGCAGGGAGGGTTCGGAGATACGCAGTATTTT
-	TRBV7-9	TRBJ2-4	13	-	CASSQVDTRDQYF	TGTGCCAGCAGCCAAGTGGACACTAGGGATCAGTACTTC
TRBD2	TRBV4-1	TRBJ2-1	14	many	CASSHGGLAQEQFF	TGCGCCAGCAGCCATGGAGGACTAGCACAAGAGCAGTTCTTC
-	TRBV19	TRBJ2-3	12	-	CASSIRRDTQYF	TGTGCCAGTAGTATTCGGCGGGATACGCAGTATTTT
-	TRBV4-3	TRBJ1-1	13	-	CASSPRRGTEAFF	TGCGCCAGCAGCCCCAGGAGAGGCACTGAAGCTTTCTTT
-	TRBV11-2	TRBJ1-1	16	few	CASSLPGAGAATEAFF	TGTGCCAGCAGCTTACCAGGGGCAGGGGCGGCCACTGAAGCTTTCTTT
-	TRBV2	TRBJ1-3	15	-	CASSGGLSSGNTIYF	TGTGCCAGCAGTGGGGGACTGTCCTCTGGAAACACCATATATTTT
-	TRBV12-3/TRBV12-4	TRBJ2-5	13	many	CASSDGQQETQYF	TGTGCCAGCAGTGATGGACAGCAAGAGACCCAGTACTTC
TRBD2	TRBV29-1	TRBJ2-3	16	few	CSLAGTIATSTDTQYF	TGCAGCTTAGCCGGGACTATCGCCACAAGCACAGATACGCAGTATTTT
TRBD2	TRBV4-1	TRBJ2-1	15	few	CASTRLVAGLNEQFF	TGCGCCAGCACTCGCTTGGTAGCGGGGCTTAATGAGCAGTTCTTC
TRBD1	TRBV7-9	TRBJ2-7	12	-	CASLGTGGEQYF	TGTGCCAGCCTCGGGACAGGGGGAGAGCAGTACTTC
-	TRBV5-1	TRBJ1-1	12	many	CASGYGGTEAFF	TGCGCCAGCGGATACGGGGGCACTGAAGCTTTCTTT
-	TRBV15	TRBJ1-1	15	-	CANSRGKGWGTEAFF	TGTGCCAACAGCAGAGGGAAGGGTTGGGGCACTGAAGCTTTCTTT
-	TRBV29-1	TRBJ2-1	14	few	CSVEGATFGIEQFF	TGCAGCGTGGAGGGGGCAACTTTTGGGATTGAGCAGTTCTTC
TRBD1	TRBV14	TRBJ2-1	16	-	CASSQIQTGWIDEQFF	TGTGCCAGCAGCCAAATCCAGACAGGGTGGATCGATGAGCAGTTCTTC
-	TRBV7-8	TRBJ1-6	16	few	CASSLGPLAYNSPLHF	TGTGCCAGCAGCTTAGGGCCTCTTGCCTATAATTCACCCCTCCACTTT
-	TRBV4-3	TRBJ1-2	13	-	CASSQAGNYGYTF	TGCGCCAGCAGCCAAGCCGGGAACTATGGCTACACCTTC
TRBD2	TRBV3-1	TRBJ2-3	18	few	CASSQGLAGASSTDTQYF	TGTGCCAGCAGCCAAGGGCTAGCGGGGGCCTCTAGCACAGATACGCAGTATTTT